What follows are 19 T cell receptor beta chains derived from one specimen sequenced in a study of blood T cell repertoires in COVID-19. Sequencing used immunoSEQ multiplex PCR; TCRdb keeps in-frame clones, though not all of them. The sample consists of a few hundred thousand clones, around 89% of them appearing once. The material sequenced was peripheral blood. All receptors derive from a woman in her forties or fifties with active or convalescent COVID-19.

The J gene is TRBJ2-4, the V gene TRBV7-2; tentatively, D is TRBD1 (6 bases). Trimming shortened V by 6 bases and J by 3 bases, and 15 bases separated the two germline ends. There are 15 residues in the CDR3. CDR1 and CDR2 from the germline V gene are SGHTA and FQGNSA. This CDR3 reads CASSAVAQGKNIQYF. CDR3 in DNA: TGTGCCAGCAGTGCAGTGGCACAGGGCAAAAACATTCAGTACTTC.

This chain links TRBV7-9 with TRBJ1-6; possible D gene TRBD1, 5 bases. The CDR3 runs to 15 residues. The germline V gene has CDR1 SEHNR and CDR2 FQNEAQ (reference sequence). The V gene lost 5 bases and the J gene lost 5 bases, with 13 bases spanning the gap. Written as DNA, the CDR3 is TGTGCCAGCAGCGTCCAGGGTGTGGATAATTCACCCCTCCACTTT. Amino acid sequence: CASSVQGVDNSPLHF.

The chain carries TRBV11-2 and TRBJ2-5; 11 bases align to TRBD2. There are 15 residues in the CDR3. Germline loops: CDR1 SGHAT, CDR2 FQNNGV. After removal of 5 bases from V and 5 bases from J, the junction contained 7 bases not matched to a gene. The CDR3 DNA follows: TGTGCCAGCAGCCTAGCGGGGGGAACTGGGGAGACCCAGTACTTC. It translates to CASSLAGGTGETQYF.

J is TRBJ2-1 and V is TRBV2; D call uncertain. The CDR3 loop spans 15 amino acids. V lost 4 bases and J 0 bases, leaving 10 bases between the germline ends. The germline gives CDR1 SNHLY, CDR2 FYNNEI. The CDR3 reads CASSVSTGSYNEQFF. DNA of the CDR3: TGTGCCAGCAGTGTCAGCACGGGCTCCTACAATGAGCAGTTCTTC.

The chain couples TRBV7-2 to TRBJ2-2; no clear D. The CDR3 consists of 14 residues. The germline CDR1 and CDR2 sequences are SGHTA and FQGNSA. V lost 4 bases, J lost 4 bases, and 10 bases lay in between. For the CDR3, the DNA is TGTGCCAGCAGCTACTACACCAGCACCGGGGAGCTGTTTTTT. Its translation: CASSYYTSTGELFF.

This clone was seen once. The V gene is TRBV4-3, the J gene TRBJ2-7, with a tentative D call TRBD1 (7 bases). The CDR3 runs to 13 residues. Germline CDR1 reads LGHNA; CDR2 reads YSLEER. V lost 2 bases and J lost 3, with 8 bases in between. Here the CDR3 reads CASSQQGGYEQYF. In nucleotides, the CDR3 is TGCGCCAGCAGCCAACAGGGGGGCTACGAGCAGTACTTC.

The V gene is TRBV5-4, the J gene TRBJ2-1; 7 bases are a match to TRBD1. Unmatched junction bases numbered 3, after V lost 5 bases and J lost 4 bases. Germline V CDR1 and CDR2: SGHNT, YYREEE (reference sequence). The CDR3 sequence is 13 residues long. The DNA of the CDR3 is TGTGCCAGCAGGCTGACAGGGTACAATGAGCAGTTCTTC. Protein: CASRLTGYNEQFF.

The CDR3 DNA follows: TGTGCCAGCAGCTGGGGGGCGCGGGAGAGCGAAGCTTTCTTT. Protein: CASSWGARESEAFF. The genes are TRBV7-8 and TRBJ1-1; possibly TRBD1 for D (6 bases). This CDR3 has 14 amino acids. V lost 4 bases, J lost 8 bases, and 17 bases lay in between. Per the germline V gene, CDR1 is SGHVS and CDR2 is FQNEAQ.

V usage is TRBV18 and J usage is TRBJ2-7; no firm D call. The CDR3 has 12 amino acids. The V and J ends lost 4 bases and 1 base respectively, with 5 bases between them. Germline loops: CDR1 KGHSH, CDR2 LQKENI. CDR3 bases: TGTGCCAGCTCACTGGCATCCTACGAGCAGTACTTC. Its protein is CASSLASYEQYF.

This sequence joins TRBV10-3 and TRBJ1-3; possible D gene TRBD1, 5 bases. Trimming took off 4 bases at V and 8 bases at J, with 12 bases between the two ends. CDR1 ENHRY and CDR2 SYGVKD come from the germline V gene. CDR3 length: 13 residues. The CDR3 nucleotides are TGTGCCATCAGTGTCCCGGGGGAGGACACCATATATTTT. Amino acid sequence: CAISVPGEDTIYF.

This clone appeared once. V is TRBV7-9 and J is TRBJ1-3; D call uncertain. Germline assignment: CDR1 SEHNR and CDR2 FQNEAQ (reference sequence). The germline V and J ends were trimmed by 1 base and 0 bases, with 13 bases remaining between them. This CDR3 has 17 amino acids. This CDR3 reads CASSLGAAALSGNTIYF. In DNA form, the CDR3 reads TGTGCCAGCAGCTTAGGGGCAGCTGCCCTCTCTGGAAACACCATATATTTT.

The rearrangement uses TRBV27 and TRBJ1-1; D gene uncertain. V was pared by 7 bases and J by 4 bases, with 19 bases between. Germline-derived CDR1 and CDR2 are MNHEY and SMNVEV (reference sequence). The CDR3 extends over 15 amino acids. In DNA, the CDR3 is TGTGCCAGCAATTCATTAAACGGGATTATCACTGAAGCTTTCTTT. As protein: CASNSLNGIITEAFF.

The V gene is TRBV6-5, the J gene TRBJ2-7, with a weak D call TRBD2 (5 bases). Germline V gene lookup returns CDR1 MNHEY and CDR2 SVGAGI. The CDR3 length is 13 residues. Trimming removed 6 bases from V and 4 bases from J, with 13 bases in between. The DNA of the CDR3 is TGTGCCAGCAGCCTCCCGGGATCTTACGAGCAGTACTTC. This gives the protein CASSLPGSYEQYF.

This chain joins TRBV6-5 and TRBJ1-2; D remains ambiguous. CDR1 is MNHEY and CDR2 is SVGAGI in the germline V gene. The V end was cut by 0 bases, the J end by 3 bases, with 11 bases between. This CDR3 has 15 amino acids. The CDR3 DNA reads as TGTGCCAGCAGTTACTCACCCCGGGGTGACTATGGCTACACCTTC. Translation gives CASSYSPRGDYGYTF.

V and J are TRBV21-1 and TRBJ1-4; TRBD1 is the table's D call, not checked against the DNA. TRBV21-1 is given as a pseudogene. The CDR3 runs 16 residues. CDR3 amino acids: CASSSPKGQVNEKLFF. In nucleotides, the CDR3 is TGTGCCAGCAGCAGCCCAAAGGGACAGGTTAATGAAAAACTGTTTTTT.

This clone was counted a single time. This chain links TRBV28 with TRBJ1-1; TRBD1 aligns across 10 bases. The germline gives CDR1 MDHEN, CDR2 SYDVKM. V gave up 6 bases and J gave up 3 bases; unmatched junction bases: 10. This CDR3 is built from 16 residues. The CDR3 sequence: CASSLRDRGGHTEAFF. CDR3 DNA sequence: TGTGCCAGCAGCCTTCGGGACAGGGGTGGGCACACTGAAGCTTTCTTT.

CDR3 in DNA: TGTGCCAGCAAGGGACAGCTAGGTTCAGGGGCCAACGTCCTGACTTTC. Amino acids: CASKGQLGSGANVLTF. This chain connects TRBV28 to TRBJ2-6; 7 positions agree with TRBD1. V trimming: 7 bases; J trimming: 4 bases; junction bases outside the gene matches: 10. Germline CDR1 and CDR2: MDHEN and SYDVKM. This CDR3 has 16 residues. Drawing the rest from reference TRBV28 and TRBJ2-6, the complete variable domain is DVKVTQSSRYLVKRTGEKVFLECVQDMDHENMFWYRQDPGLGLRLIYFSYDVKMKEKGDIPEGYSVSREKKERFSLILESASTNQTSMYLCASKGQLGSGANVLTFGAGSRLTVL.

This clone was seen a handful of times. This chain connects TRBV24-1 to TRBJ2-5; TRBD2 agrees at 7 bases. V gave up 3 bases and J gave up 2 bases; unmatched junction bases: 2. The CDR3 has 14 residues. Germline V lookup: CDR1 KGHDR, CDR2 SFDVKD. The CDR3 spells CATSDRTSQETQYF. As DNA, the CDR3 is TGTGCCACCAGTGATCGGACTAGTCAAGAGACCCAGTACTTC.

The rearrangement links TRBV2 to TRBJ2-1, with TRBD1 matching 11 bases. With 8 bases clipped from V and 6 bases from J, the junction kept 6 bases outside the gene matches. The germline gives CDR1 SNHLY, CDR2 FYNNEI. CDR3 size: 14 residues. CDR3: CASHKGQGGNEQFF. Written as DNA, the CDR3 is TGTGCCAGCCACAAGGGACAGGGGGGCAATGAGCAGTTCTTC.